This T cell receptor beta chain derives from a study of blood T cell repertoires in COVID-19. Study-wide background: Samples taken during acute and convalescent COVID-19 were collected in the United States, Italy and Spain. Sample material is recorded as cDNA or gDNA derived from T cells, B-cell-depleted T cells, or PBMCs.

Authors' methods: Nucleated cell counts were estimated from reference gene primer amplification. Measured with immunoSEQ multiplex PCR; TCRdb has only the in-frame clones, and not every one. V, J and clone size are those of that table, while D and trimming were read from the DNA. The sample consists of about 83,000 clones, 87% of them appearing once. Germline V gene sequence: CDR1 KGHDR, CDR2 SFDVKD. The CDR3 spans 16 residues. Trimming took 5 bases from V and 0 from J; bases not matched to a gene: 4. The material sequenced was peripheral blood. This receptor was identified in a woman in her 50s with active or convalescent COVID-19. V gene TRBV24-1 combines with J gene TRBJ2-1, with TRBD1 matching over 9 bases. The CDR3 nucleotides read TGTGCCACCAGTGGCCAGACAGGGGGCTCCTACAATGAGCAGTTCTTC. It specifies CATSGQTGGSYNEQFF.